This TCR beta chain derives from a study of blood T cells in healthy people across ages. For every donor, a draw yielded around 10 milliliters of peripheral blood. Next came a second PCR, run for about 6 to 12 cycles, which used a sample-barcoded 5' primer along with a J-beta primer mix. Unique molecular identifiers of 12 random nucleotides labeled each cDNA. From the 5' RACE reads, TCRdb called clonotypes with MiXCR, one entry per CDR3 protein. The sample records just over 1 million distinct CDR3 sequences, 35% to 55% being singletons. The CDR3 sequence is 14 residues long. CDR1 and CDR2 from the germline V gene are MNHNY and SVGAGI (reference sequence). V gave up 2 bases and J gave up 7 bases; unmatched junction bases: 8.

This TCR was recovered from a woman aged 55-70 years in good health. The sequencing input was blood. This chain joins TRBV6-6 and TRBJ2-7, with 7 bases aligning to TRBD2. The CDR3 bases are TGTGCCAGCAGTTACCCCGGGGAGGGAGCTGAGCAGTACTTC. Translated: CASSYPGEGAEQYF.